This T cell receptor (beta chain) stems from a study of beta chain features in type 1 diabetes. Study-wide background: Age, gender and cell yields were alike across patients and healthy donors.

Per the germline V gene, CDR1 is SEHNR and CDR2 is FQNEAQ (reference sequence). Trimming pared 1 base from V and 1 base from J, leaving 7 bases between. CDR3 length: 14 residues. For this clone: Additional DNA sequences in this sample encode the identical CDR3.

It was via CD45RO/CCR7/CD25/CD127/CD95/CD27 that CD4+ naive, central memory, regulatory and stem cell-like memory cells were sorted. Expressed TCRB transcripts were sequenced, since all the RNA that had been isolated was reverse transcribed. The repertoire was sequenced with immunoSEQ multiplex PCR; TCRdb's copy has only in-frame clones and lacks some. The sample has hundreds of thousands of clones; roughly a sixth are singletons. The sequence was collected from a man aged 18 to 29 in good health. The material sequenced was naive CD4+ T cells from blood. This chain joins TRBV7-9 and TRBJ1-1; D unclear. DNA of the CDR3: TGTGCCAGCAGCTTAGGGACTGCGAACACTGAAGCTTTCTTT. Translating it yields CASSLGTANTEAFF.